The present entry profiles one T cell receptor beta chain with its context. As yet, its antigen is unknown. Germline lookup yields CDR1 LNHDA and CDR2 SQIVND (reference sequence). This CDR3 is 18 amino acids long. V shed 3 bases and J shed 5 bases, with 22 bases lying between them. This sample is part of a study of cytomegalovirus exposure and HLA in healthy donors. General study findings and limits: Later analysis associated a missense DCLRE1C variant with TCR beta V- and J-gene trimming.

Researchers ran the PCR with 60 Vbeta and 13 Jbeta primers. The table came from immunoSEQ multiplex PCR; TCRdb's copy has only in-frame clones and leaves some out. The top ten hold about 1.4% of the sample, which has tens of thousands of clones, 82% seen once. The gene calls are TRBV19 and TRBJ1-4; a weak D match, TRBD1 (5 bases). The source is a man aged 25-45 years in good health and CMV-seronegative. Sequencing was performed on PBMCs. CDR3 bases: TGTGCCAGTAGTATGGGCCGGCAGAGGGGAGGCCTGAATGAAAAACTGTTTTTT. Amino acid sequence: CASSMGRQRGGLNEKLFF.